The 25 T cell receptor beta chains in this list originate from one sample, sequenced in a study of prognosis after radiotherapy for stage I lung cancer. From genomic DNA, two-round multiplex PCR was used to amplify TCR beta CDR3. Primers specific to each TRBV and TRBJ gene drove first-round PCR. TCRdb recomputed calls from the multiplex PCR reads with MiXCR, one row per CDR3 protein. The sample holds 25,000 to 30,000 distinct CDR3 sequences, roughly two fifths seen once. The sample was PBMCs, taken before or after stereotactic body radiation therapy (not recorded which). These receptors came from a donor over 45 with non-small cell lung cancer.

As to this clonotype: A read error may produce the germline difference seen at one junction end. The CDR3 reads CASSLEQSVLASEQYF. In DNA form, the CDR3 reads TGTGCCAGCAGCCTGGAACAATCGGTCCTGGCGTCCGAGCAGTACTTC. The chain is built from TRBV5-1 and TRBJ2-7; D gene ambiguous. This CDR3 is 16 amino acids long. Germline-derived CDR1 and CDR2 are SGHRS and YFSETQ.

The V and J genes are TRBV12-3 or TRBV12-4 and TRBJ1-5, with 9 bases lining up with TRBD1. V lost 6 bases and J lost 4; bases outside the gene matches: 16. This CDR3 comprises 18 residues. The CDR3 reads CASRHDGMGTGINQPQHF. As DNA, the CDR3 is TGTGCCAGCAGACACGACGGAATGGGGACAGGGATAAATCAGCCCCAGCATTTT.

This chain links TRBV6-2 or TRBV6-3 with TRBJ2-1, with a weak D call TRBD2 (5 bases). The CDR3 has 12 residues. CDR1 MNHEY and CDR2 SVGEGT come from the germline V gene. V lost 4 bases to trimming and J lost 10 bases, with 11 bases between them. The CDR3 DNA sequence: TGTGCCAGCAGTTCACTAGTACTCGAGCAGTTCTTC. This encodes CASSSLVLEQFF.

This clonotype was seen repeatedly, ten times or more. This chain uses TRBV10-2 with TRBJ1-1; D may be TRBD1 (5 bases). Trimming left V 6 bases short and J 5 bases short, with 7 bases between. There are 11 residues in the CDR3. The V gene's germline CDR1 is WSHSY and CDR2 SAAADI. The CDR3 protein is CASRGRTEAFF. The CDR3 DNA is TGCGCCAGCAGGGGGCGAACTGAAGCTTTCTTT.

This clonotype was observed at least ten times. The chain joins TRBV29-1 to TRBJ1-2; a weak D match, TRBD1 (5 bases). The CDR3 is made up of 12 amino acids. Trimming removed 3 bases at V and 4 bases at J, with 9 bases between. Germline assignment: CDR1 SQVTM and CDR2 ANQGSEA. The CDR3 DNA reads TGCAGCGTTGACGGGGGATCCTATGGCTACACCTTC. This codes for CSVDGGSYGYTF.

A remark on this clonotype: This sequence may be a read error, since a much larger clone differs from it by one base. The V and J genes are TRBV10-3 and TRBJ2-7; no definite D call. Per the germline V gene, CDR1 is ENHRY and CDR2 is SYGVKD. CDR3 length: 11 amino acids. In DNA, the CDR3 is TGTGCCAACAGTGCCAGGTACGAGCAGTACTTC. It encodes CANSARYEQYF.

The genes are TRBV27 and TRBJ2-2, with D possibly matching TRBD1 (6 bases). Between the trimmed V and J ends, which lost 3 bases and 1 base, there was a span of 9 bases. Germline values: CDR1 MNHEY, CDR2 SMNVEV (reference sequence). The CDR3 has 15 amino acids. In nucleotides, the CDR3 is TGTGCCAGCAGTTTCCAGACAGGGAACACCGGGGAGCTGTTTTTT. Its translation is CASSFQTGNTGELFF.

This clonotype was recorded once. The chain carries TRBV5-1 and TRBJ2-5; no reliable D call. Trimming removed 1 base from V and 5 bases from J, with 9 bases in between. Germline CDR1 and CDR2: SGHRS and YFSETQ. The CDR3 consists of 13 residues. CDR3 nucleotides: TGCGCCAGCAGCTTGTCGATACGGGAGACCCAGTACTTC. Protein sequence: CASSLSIRETQYF. The full variable domain, completed using reference TRBV5-1 and TRBJ2-5, is KAGVTQTPRYLIKTRGQQVTLSCSPISGHRSVSWYQQTPGQGLQFLFEYFSETQRNKGNFPGRFSGRQFSNSRSEMNVSTLELGDSALYLCASSLSIRETQYFGPGTRLLVL.

The chain recombines TRBV6-5 with TRBJ2-2, with unresolved D. This CDR3 is 15 amino acids long. Trimming shortened V by 2 bases and J by 10 bases, and 17 bases separated the two germline ends. Per the germline V gene, CDR1 is MNHEY and CDR2 is SVGAGI. The CDR3 sequence: CASSYRTRVAEELFF. In nucleotides, the CDR3 is TGTGCCAGCAGTTACAGGACCCGAGTGGCCGAGGAGCTGTTTTTT.

The chain uses TRBV20-1 and TRBJ2-3, with TRBD2 matching over 8 bases. CDR1 and CDR2 (germline): DFQATT, SNEGSKA (reference sequence). J was trimmed by 4 bases and V by 0 bases; bases with no gene match: 6. This CDR3 is 15 amino acids long. CDR3 coding DNA: TGCAGTGCTAGAGAGGTAGCGGGACGGTCAGATACGCAGTATTTT. Its protein is CSAREVAGRSDTQYF.

J is TRBJ2-7 and V is TRBV4-2; the D is unclear. Between the trimmed V and J ends, which lost 0 bases and 4 bases, there was a span of 16 bases. This CDR3 contains 16 residues. Germline-derived CDR1 and CDR2 are LGHNA and YNFKEQ. The CDR3 sequence: CASSQDTGWGLYEQYF. DNA for the CDR3: TGTGCCAGCAGCCAAGATACGGGTTGGGGATTATACGAGCAGTACTTC.

This clonotype was observed many times. The chain links TRBV29-1 to TRBJ2-7, with D perhaps matching TRBD1 (5 bases). The germline CDR1 and CDR2 sequences are SQVTM and ANQGSEA. CDR3 length equals 12 residues. The V end lost 4 bases, the J end lost 6 bases, and 13 bases lay between the germline ends. Here the CDR3 reads CSVVPQGFEQYF. CDR3 nucleotide sequence: TGCAGCGTTGTCCCCCAGGGATTCGAGCAGTACTTC.

The V and J genes are TRBV11-3 and TRBJ2-3; D is undetermined. The germline V gene encodes CDR1 SGHNT and CDR2 YENEEA. V was clipped by 1 base and J by 8 bases, with 13 bases between them. The CDR3 consists of 14 residues. The CDR3 region is CASSLVKSGGTQYF. DNA of the CDR3: TGTGCCAGCAGCTTAGTTAAATCAGGTGGTACGCAGTATTTT.

As to this clonotype: This may arise from a read error, as a much more abundant clone is one base away. The CDR3 spells CSARAGTHWNIQYF. The CDR3, as DNA: TGCAGTGCTAGAGCAGGGACCCACTGGAACATTCAGTACTTC. The rearrangement uses TRBV20-1 and TRBJ2-4; D could derive from TRBD1 or TRBD2 (5 bases each). V lost 1 base and J lost 7, with 14 bases in between. CDR1 DFQATT and CDR2 SNEGSKA come from the germline V gene (reference sequence). This CDR3 has 14 residues.

V gene TRBV7-2 combines with J gene TRBJ1-1, with D perhaps TRBD1 (5 bases). The germline V and J ends were trimmed by 2 bases and 4 bases, with 17 bases remaining between them. CDR3 length: 16 amino acids. Germline assignment: CDR1 SGHTA and CDR2 FQGNSA. CDR3: CASSLQGSLASTEAFF. As DNA, the CDR3 is TGTGCCAGCAGCTTACAGGGTTCTTTGGCGTCCACTGAAGCTTTCTTT.

Points on this clonotype: This may arise from a read error, as a much more abundant clone is one base away. This likely comes from a read error, as the CDR3 has no conserved phenylalanine or tryptophan at its end. The rearrangement uses TRBV7-2 and TRBJ1-1; TRBD1 is a possible D gene (6 bases). In germline, CDR1 is SGHTA, CDR2 FQGNSA. The CDR3 contains 14 residues. Trimming cost V 2 bases and J 5 bases, with 12 bases left between them. CDR3 DNA sequence: TGTGCCAGCAGCTTAACGGGGGGCCGGACTGAAGCTTTCTCT. Translation gives CASSLTGGRTEAFS.

The chain is built from TRBV5-1 and TRBJ2-5; 7 bases fit TRBD2. The germline V gene encodes CDR1 SGHRS and CDR2 YFSETQ. This CDR3 comprises 13 residues. V shed 3 bases and J 5 bases; nucleotides not matched to a gene: 4. The CDR3 reads CASSSSGTETQYF. The CDR3 bases are TGCGCCAGCAGCTCCAGCGGGACCGAGACCCAGTACTTC. Full variable domain (outside the CDR3, taken from reference TRBV5-1 and TRBJ2-5): KAGVTQTPRYLIKTRGQQVTLSCSPISGHRSVSWYQQTPGQGLQFLFEYFSETQRNKGNFPGRFSGRQFSNSRSEMNVSTLELGDSALYLCASSSSGTETQYFGPGTRLLVL.

This clonotype appeared many times. In DNA, the CDR3 is TGTGCCAGTAGTATAGATCGAGGGTTTCAGCCCCAGCATTTT. It specifies CASSIDRGFQPQHF. The V call is TRBV19, the J call TRBJ1-5; unclear D gene. Looked up from germline, CDR1 is LNHDA and CDR2 is SQIVND (reference sequence). The CDR3 sequence is 14 residues long. V was trimmed by 0 bases and J by 6 bases, leaving 9 bases between them. The variable domain in full, completed from reference TRBV19 and TRBJ1-5, reads DGGITQSPKYLFRKEGQNVTLSCEQNLNHDAMYWYRQDPGQGLRLIYYSQIVNDFQKGDIAEGYSVSREKKESFPLTVTSAQKNPTAFYLCASSIDRGFQPQHFGDGTRLSIL.

The chain couples TRBV28 to TRBJ2-7; D remains unclear. Trimming left V 3 bases short and J 1 base short, with 7 bases between. The CDR3 has 13 amino acids. Germline lookup yields CDR1 MDHEN and CDR2 SYDVKM. CDR3 nucleotides: TGTGCCAGCAGTTTGGGTCAGTCCTACGAGCAGTACTTC. This gives the protein CASSLGQSYEQYF.

This clonotype was recorded many times. The chain employs TRBV19 and TRBJ2-1; 12 bases agree with TRBD2. This CDR3 contains 15 residues. From germline, CDR1 is LNHDA and CDR2 SQIVND (reference sequence). J gave up 8 bases and V 4 bases, and 6 bases lay outside the gene matches. The CDR3 bases are TGTGCCAGTAGTACCCTAGCGGGAGGGATCCATGAGCAGTTCTTC. Translated: CASSTLAGGIHEQFF.

In regard to this clonotype: One end of the junction varies from germline; a read error may be responsible. This chain joins TRBV11-2 and TRBJ2-7; no definite D call. The CDR3 length is 13 residues. The germline V gene has CDR1 SGHAT and CDR2 FQNNGV. The CDR3 here is CASSSDNYYEQYF. For the CDR3, the DNA is TGTGCCAGTAGCTCAGACAACTACTACGAGCAGTACTTC.

Regarding this clonotype: With a much larger clone just one base away, this may be a read error. The chain carries TRBV7-6 and TRBJ2-5; 9 bases are a match to TRBD2. The V gene's germline CDR1 is SGHVS and CDR2 FNYEAQ. This CDR3 contains 18 residues. This CDR3 is CASSLAGAGGLAEDTQYF. CDR3 bases: TGTGCCAGCAGCTTAGCGGGGGCGGGAGGGCTGGCGGAAGATACCCAGTACTTC. The whole variable domain, filled in from reference TRBV7-6 and TRBJ2-5, reads GAGVSQSPRYKVTKRGQDVALRCDPISGHVSLYWYRQALGQGPEFLTYFNYEAQQDKSGLPNDRFSAERPEGSISTLTIQRTEQRDSAMYRCASSLAGAGGLAEDTQYFGPGTRLLVL.

Ten or more counts support this clonotype. The J gene is TRBJ2-7, the V gene TRBV28; possibly TRBD2 for D (6 bases). The CDR3 spans 15 residues. Germline CDR1 reads MDHEN; CDR2 reads SYDVKM. V lost 6 bases to trimming and J lost 2 bases, with 17 bases between them. The CDR3 nucleotides are TGTGCCAGCAGGACCCCCGGGAGTCCTCCCTACGAGCAGTACTTC. Amino acid sequence: CASRTPGSPPYEQYF.

There are many counts of this clonotype. The CDR3 sequence is CASRTTGGSTDTQYF. As DNA, the CDR3 is TGTGCCAGTAGGACAACAGGGGGCTCCACAGATACGCAGTATTTT. The rearrangement links TRBV19 to TRBJ2-3; 9 bases are shared with TRBD1. V trimming: 6 bases; J trimming: 2 bases; junction bases outside the gene matches: 6. Germline V gives CDR1 LNHDA, CDR2 SQIVND (reference sequence). The CDR3 consists of 15 residues.

The chain is built from TRBV7-9 and TRBJ2-3; 7 bases match TRBD2. CDR1 and CDR2 from the germline V gene are SEHNR and FQNEAQ (reference sequence). V was clipped by 4 bases and J by 2 bases; unmatched bases: 6. The CDR3 is 15 amino acids. The CDR3 region has the DNA TGTGCCAGCAGCTCCCGGGAGGCTAACACAGATACGCAGTATTTT. It yields the protein CASSSREANTDTQYF.